Sequencing of this T cell receptor (beta chain) was carried out in a study of siplizumab effects on memory and regulatory T cells. Around 100,000 TCR templates per sample were assayed. Here immunoSEQ multiplex PCR was the method, and the copy in TCRdb shows in-frame clones only, minus some. Of some 100,000 clones in the sample, 94% are singletons; the top ten hold about 0.6%. Per germline, CDR1 MDHEN and CDR2 SYDVKM. Trimming took off 5 bases at V and 0 bases at J, with 8 bases between the two ends. This CDR3 contains 14 residues. V and J are TRBV28 and TRBJ2-4; unclear D gene. Sequenced material: Tregs sorted from blood. This receptor was obtained from a human donor in good health. The CDR3 protein is CASSRNGAKNIQYF. The CDR3 DNA reads TGTGCCAGCAGTCGGAACGGAGCCAAAAACATTCAGTACTTC.